This T cell receptor (beta chain) appears in the sequencing data of a study of T cell responses to AZD1222 COVID-19 vaccine. Whole-study findings and limits: Donor demographics were predominantly white British with a female majority; clonal diversity may be underestimated. Seropositivity was recorded at baseline in only a handful of AZD1222 recipients.

Points on this clone: The target antigen is unknown.

Germline values: CDR1 SGHTA, CDR2 FQGNSA. V was clipped by 0 bases and J by 4 bases, with 9 bases between them. There are 15 residues in the CDR3. TCRdb's copy holds only in-frame clones and misses some; the assay was immunoSEQ multiplex PCR. This table holds over 70,000 clones, 85% to 90% found once. The sample consisted of peripheral blood, taken on day 0 of MenACWY control vaccination. The clonotype comes from an adult in good health. This rearrangement joins TRBV7-2 to TRBJ2-2, with D tentatively TRBD2 (6 bases). This chain's CDR3 is CASSLASGGTGELFF. DNA for the CDR3: TGTGCCAGCAGCTTAGCTAGCGGCGGCACCGGGGAGCTGTTTTTT.